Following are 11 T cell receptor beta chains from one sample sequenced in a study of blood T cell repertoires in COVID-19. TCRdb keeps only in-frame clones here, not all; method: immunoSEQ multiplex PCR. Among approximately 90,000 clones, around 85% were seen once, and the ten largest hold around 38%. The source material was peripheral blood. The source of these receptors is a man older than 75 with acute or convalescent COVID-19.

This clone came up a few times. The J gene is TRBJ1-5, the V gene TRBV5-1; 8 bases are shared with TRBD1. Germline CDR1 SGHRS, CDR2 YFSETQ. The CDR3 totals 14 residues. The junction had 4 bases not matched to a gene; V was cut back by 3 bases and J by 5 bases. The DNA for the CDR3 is TGCGCCAGCAGCTCTGGACAGGGAGATCAGCCCCAGCATTTT. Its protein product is CASSSGQGDQPQHF.

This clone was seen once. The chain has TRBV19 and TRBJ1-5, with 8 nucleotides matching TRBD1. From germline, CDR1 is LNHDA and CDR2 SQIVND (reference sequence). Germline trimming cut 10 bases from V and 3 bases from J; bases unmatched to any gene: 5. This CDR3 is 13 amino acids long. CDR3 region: CATDRAPNQPQHF. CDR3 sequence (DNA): TGTGCCACGGACAGGGCCCCCAATCAGCCCCAGCATTTT.

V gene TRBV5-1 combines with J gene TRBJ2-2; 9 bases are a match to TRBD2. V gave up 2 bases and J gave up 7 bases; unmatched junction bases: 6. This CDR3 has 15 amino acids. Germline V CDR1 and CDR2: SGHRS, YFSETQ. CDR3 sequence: CASSFGSGSVGELFF. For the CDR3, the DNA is TGCGCCAGCAGCTTTGGTAGCGGGAGTGTCGGGGAGCTGTTTTTT.

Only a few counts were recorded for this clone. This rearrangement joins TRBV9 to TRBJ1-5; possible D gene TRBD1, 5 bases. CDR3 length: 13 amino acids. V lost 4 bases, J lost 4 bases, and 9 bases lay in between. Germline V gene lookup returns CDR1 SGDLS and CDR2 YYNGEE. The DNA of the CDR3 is TGTGCCAGCAGCTCAGGGCGGAATCAGCCCCAGCATTTT. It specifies CASSSGRNQPQHF.

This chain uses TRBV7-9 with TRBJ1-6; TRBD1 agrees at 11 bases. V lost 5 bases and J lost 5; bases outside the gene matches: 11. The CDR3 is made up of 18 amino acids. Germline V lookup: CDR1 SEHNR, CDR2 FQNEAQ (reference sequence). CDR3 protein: CASSTRTGGAPNNSPLHF. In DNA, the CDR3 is TGTGCCAGCAGCACCCGGACAGGGGGCGCCCCCAATAATTCACCCCTCCACTTT.

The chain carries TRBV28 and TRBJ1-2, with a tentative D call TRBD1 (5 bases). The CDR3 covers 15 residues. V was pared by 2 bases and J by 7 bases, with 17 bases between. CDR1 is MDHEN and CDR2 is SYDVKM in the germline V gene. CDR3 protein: CASSLRGGILLGYTF. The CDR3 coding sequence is TGTGCCAGCAGTTTACGGGGGGGTATCCTCCTTGGCTACACCTTC.

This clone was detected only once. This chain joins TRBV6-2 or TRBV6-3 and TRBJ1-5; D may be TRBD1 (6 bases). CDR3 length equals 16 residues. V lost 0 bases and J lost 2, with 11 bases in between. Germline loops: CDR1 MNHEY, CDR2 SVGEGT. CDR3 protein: CASSYSGARGNQPQHF. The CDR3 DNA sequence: TGTGCCAGCAGTTACTCGGGGGCGCGGGGCAATCAGCCCCAGCATTTT.

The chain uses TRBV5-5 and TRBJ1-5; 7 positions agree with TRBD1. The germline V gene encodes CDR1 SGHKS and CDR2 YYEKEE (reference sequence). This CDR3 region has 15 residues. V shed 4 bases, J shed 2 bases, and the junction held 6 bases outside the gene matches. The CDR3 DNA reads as TGTGCCAGCAGCCCCATAGGGGGCGGCAATCAGCCCCAGCATTTT. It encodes CASSPIGGGNQPQHF.

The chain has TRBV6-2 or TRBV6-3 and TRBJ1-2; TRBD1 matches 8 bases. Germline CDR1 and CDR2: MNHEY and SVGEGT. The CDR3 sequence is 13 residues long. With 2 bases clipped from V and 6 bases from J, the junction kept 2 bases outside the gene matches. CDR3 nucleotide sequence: TGTGCCAGCAGTTACGAACAGGGGGATGGCTACACCTTC. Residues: CASSYEQGDGYTF.

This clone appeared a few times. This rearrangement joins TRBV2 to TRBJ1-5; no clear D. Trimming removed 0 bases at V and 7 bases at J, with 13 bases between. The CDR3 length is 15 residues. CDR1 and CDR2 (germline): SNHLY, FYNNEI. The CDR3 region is CASSEARGIGQPQHF. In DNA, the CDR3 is TGTGCCAGCAGTGAAGCGCGCGGGATAGGGCAGCCCCAGCATTTT.

Written as DNA, the CDR3 is TGTGCCAGCTCACTTGGACAGGGAGGGAACACCGGGGAGCTGTTTTTT. Its translation: CASSLGQGGNTGELFF. The chain has TRBV18 and TRBJ2-2; 8 bases map to TRBD1. The CDR3 runs to 16 residues. The trim removed 4 bases at V and 1 base at J, leaving 5 bases unmatched. The germline V gene has CDR1 KGHSH and CDR2 LQKENI.